What follows are 5 T cell receptor beta chains derived from one specimen sequenced in a study of shared clonotypes between healthy human individuals. Method: immunoSEQ multiplex PCR; TCRdb's copy keeps in-frame clones and lacks some. The top ten clones hold roughly 1.7% of a sample with approximately 2,200,000 clones, about 92% of them seen once. Terminally differentiated effector memory CD45RA+ cells were excluded from the naive CD8 cells, which were CD45RO-negative and positively selected for CCR7. The sequenced sample consisted of naive CD8+ T cells from PBMCs. Every receptor here comes from a man younger than 30 in good health. Some clones in this sample may be carry-over from other donors' samples.

The rearrangement links TRBV28 to TRBJ2-6; TRBD1 aligns across 8 bases. V shed 3 bases and J 0 bases; nucleotides not matched to a gene: 7. The CDR3 extends over 18 amino acids. The V gene's germline CDR1 is MDHEN and CDR2 SYDVKM. The CDR3 nucleotides read TGTGCCAGCAGTTTTTCTCGGACAGGGTACTCTGGGGCCAACGTCCTGACTTTC. The encoded protein is CASSFSRTGYSGANVLTF.

The gene calls are TRBV2 and TRBJ2-7; 7 bases are a match to TRBD1. The CDR3 consists of 16 residues. The V gene's germline CDR1 is SNHLY and CDR2 FYNNEI. V shed 6 bases, J shed 3 bases, and the junction held 14 bases outside the gene matches. Here the CDR3 DNA reads TGTGCCAGCAGGGGGTTGTCGGGACAGCTAGTCTACGAGCAGTACTTC. Translating gives CASRGLSGQLVYEQYF.

V and J are TRBV27 and TRBJ2-1; D is perhaps TRBD2 (5 bases). The CDR3 has 13 amino acids. Germline V lookup: CDR1 MNHEY, CDR2 SMNVEV (reference sequence). V gave up 5 bases and J gave up 9 bases, with 14 bases separating them. The CDR3 DNA reads TGTGCCAGCAGTCCCTTCCTCGCGGGTGAGCAGTTCTTC. This sequence encodes CASSPFLAGEQFF.

J is TRBJ2-7 and V is TRBV19; the match to TRBD2 covers 12 bases. V shed 6 bases and J 2 bases; nucleotides not matched to a gene: 5. The CDR3 is 15 amino acids. Germline V lookup: CDR1 LNHDA, CDR2 SQIVND (reference sequence). CDR3 DNA: TGTGCCAGTAGGACCCGGACTAGCGGGACCTACGAGCAGTACTTC. Its translation: CASRTRTSGTYEQYF.

V usage is TRBV7-9 and J usage is TRBJ2-3, with no clear D. CDR3 length: 16 amino acids. The germline V gene has CDR1 SEHNR and CDR2 FQNEAQ (reference sequence). V lost 4 bases, J lost 0 bases, and 14 bases lay in between. This CDR3 is CASSSTPGSSTDTQYF. The CDR3 DNA reads as TGTGCCAGCAGCTCCACGCCGGGCAGTAGCACAGATACGCAGTATTTT. Filled out from reference TRBV7-9 and TRBJ2-3, the complete variable domain reads DTGVSQNPRHKITKRGQNVTFRCDPISEHNRLYWYRQTLGQGPEFLTYFQNEAQLEKSRLLSDRFSAERPKGSFSTLEIQRTEQGDSAMYLCASSSTPGSSTDTQYFGPGTRLTVL.